The 11 T cell receptor beta chains below all came from one sample that was sequenced in a study of blood T cells in healthy people across ages (dated by TCRdb to 2015 to 2017). Library prep was done by 5' RACE. The data were produced on an Illumina HiSeq 2500. The second PCR ran for about 6 to 11 cycles and used a J-beta primer mix along with a sample-barcoded 5' primer. The public reads were run again by TCRdb, first through fastp at Q25 and then through MiXCR, and only productive beta chains were kept. Entries are consolidated by CDR3 protein sequence, retaining the most common genes and DNA. The sample profile shows about 1.5 million distinct CDR3 sequences; 35% to 45% of them were found once. The ten most abundant clones make up approximately 4% of the sample. Material for sequencing was blood. The receptor source for this set is a woman under 30 in good health.

The chain employs TRBV25-1 and TRBJ1-1; no firm D call. The CDR3 is 12 residues long. Trimming stripped 6 bases from V and 8 bases from J, with 13 bases between. From germline, CDR1 is MGHDK and CDR2 SYGVNS. For the CDR3, the DNA is TGTGCCAGCAGGGATCCTCCGGGAGAAGCTTTCTTT. This translates into CASRDPPGEAFF. Full variable domain (rest looked up from reference TRBV25-1 and TRBJ1-1): EADIYQTPRYLVIGTGKKITLECSQTMGHDKMYWYQQDPGMELHLIHYSYGVNSTEKGDLSSESTVSRIRTEHFPLTLESARPSHTSQYLCASRDPPGEAFFGQGTRLTVV.

This clonotype was seen many times. V usage is TRBV7-2 and J usage is TRBJ2-3, with D tentatively TRBD2 (5 bases). V lost 1 base and J lost 3, with 11 bases in between. This CDR3 spans 15 amino acids. Germline CDR1 and CDR2: SGHTA and FQGNSA. In DNA form, the CDR3 reads TGTGCCAGCAGCTTAGATCGAGGGAGTACAGATACGCAGTATTTT. It translates to CASSLDRGSTDTQYF.

The chain carries TRBV20-1 and TRBJ2-3, with TRBD2 identical over 15 bases. J was trimmed by 1 base and V by 5 bases; bases with no gene match: 7. The germline V gene encodes CDR1 DFQATT and CDR2 SNEGSKA (reference sequence). CDR3 length: 17 residues. The DNA for the CDR3 is TGCAGTGCTTTAGGACTAGCGGGGGGGGAGGGCACAGATACGCAGTATTTT. Translation gives CSALGLAGGEGTDTQYF.

The chain employs TRBV2 and TRBJ2-5; D is possibly TRBD2 (6 bases). This CDR3 is built from 14 residues. Trimming cost V 2 bases and J 4 bases, with 11 bases left between them. Germline V gene sequence: CDR1 SNHLY, CDR2 FYNNEI. In DNA form, the CDR3 reads TGTGCCAGCAGTGAAACCGGGACTGGAGAGACCCAGTACTTC. Translating gives CASSETGTGETQYF.

As concerns this clonotype: Being one base from a much bigger clone, this may be a read error. The chain employs TRBV6-2 or TRBV6-3 and TRBJ1-2, with D hard to call. Germline CDR1 is MNHEY and CDR2 is SVGEGT. This CDR3 comprises 13 residues. V was clipped by 6 bases and J by 2 bases, with 10 bases between them. The CDR3 is CASSDGRNYGYTF. CDR3 nucleotides: TGTGCCAGCAGCGACGGACGGAACTATGGCTACACCTTC.

Comments on this clonotype: One end of the junction is discordant with germline, which a read error may explain. The V and J genes are TRBV29-1 and TRBJ2-7; D is undetermined. The germline CDR1 and CDR2 sequences are SQVTM and ANQGSEA. There are 11 residues in the CDR3. DNA for the CDR3: TGCAGCGTTGTCCTAGATTACGAGCTGTACTTC. Translation: CSVVLDYELYF.

The J gene is TRBJ1-2, the V gene TRBV12-3 or TRBV12-4; 10 nucleotides align to TRBD1. The CDR3 loop spans 13 amino acids. V was pared by 6 bases and J by 8 bases, with 6 bases of the junction left unmatched. Written as DNA, the CDR3 is TGTGCCAGCAGGCACCGGGACAGGGGCGGCTACACCTTC. Protein sequence: CASRHRDRGGYTF.

This clonotype was seen repeatedly, ten times or more. V and J are TRBV12-3 or TRBV12-4 and TRBJ1-2; D possibly corresponds to TRBD1 (6 bases). This CDR3 is 14 amino acids long. Trimming removed 6 bases at V and 8 bases at J, with 19 bases between. CDR3 in DNA: TGTGCCAGCAGATCCAAGACAGGATTGGGAGGCTACACCTTC. This sequence encodes CASRSKTGLGGYTF.

This chain connects TRBV4-3 to TRBJ2-7; 11 bases are shared with TRBD2. V was pared by 0 bases and J by 1 base, with 2 bases of the junction left unmatched. Germline-derived CDR1 and CDR2 are LGHNA and YSLEER. The CDR3 length is 16 residues. The CDR3 nucleotides read TGCGCCAGCAGCCAAGAGGGGACTAGCGGATCCTACGAGCAGTACTTC. This encodes CASSQEGTSGSYEQYF.

The gene calls are TRBV4-1 and TRBJ1-5; D is perhaps TRBD1 (5 bases). The CDR3 extends over 15 amino acids. Trimming cost V 3 bases and J 2 bases, with 11 bases left between them. Germline V gives CDR1 MGHRA, CDR2 YSYEKL. Here the CDR3 reads CASSHVDSGNQPQHF. Written as DNA, the CDR3 is TGCGCCAGCAGCCACGTTGACAGCGGCAATCAGCCCCAGCATTTT.

The chain recombines TRBV29-1 with TRBJ1-2, with TRBD1 matching 8 bases. The junction had 7 bases not matched to a gene; V was cut back by 0 bases and J by 4 bases. The germline CDR1 and CDR2 sequences are SQVTM and ANQGSEA. The CDR3 loop spans 15 amino acids. CDR3: CSVEDPGGLSYGYTF. In DNA form, the CDR3 reads TGCAGCGTTGAAGATCCAGGGGGCCTGAGCTATGGCTACACCTTC.